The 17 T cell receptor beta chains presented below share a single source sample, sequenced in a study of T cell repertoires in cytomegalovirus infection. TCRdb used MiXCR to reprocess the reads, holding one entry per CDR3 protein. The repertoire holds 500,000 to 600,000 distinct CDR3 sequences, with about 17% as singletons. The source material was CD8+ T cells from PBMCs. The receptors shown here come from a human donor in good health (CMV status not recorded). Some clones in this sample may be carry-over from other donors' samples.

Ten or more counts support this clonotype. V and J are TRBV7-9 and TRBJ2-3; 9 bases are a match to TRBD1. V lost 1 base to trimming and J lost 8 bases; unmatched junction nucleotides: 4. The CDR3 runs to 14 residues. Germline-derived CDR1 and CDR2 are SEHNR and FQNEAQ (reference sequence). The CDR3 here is CASSLVQGAVTQYF. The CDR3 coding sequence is TGTGCCAGCAGCTTAGTACAGGGGGCCGTTACGCAGTATTTT.

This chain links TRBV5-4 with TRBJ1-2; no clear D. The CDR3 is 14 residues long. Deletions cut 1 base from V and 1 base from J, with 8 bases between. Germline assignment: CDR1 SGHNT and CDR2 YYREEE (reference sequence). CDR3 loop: CASSLFRDNYGYTF. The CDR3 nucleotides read TGTGCCAGCAGCTTGTTTAGGGATAACTATGGCTACACCTTC.

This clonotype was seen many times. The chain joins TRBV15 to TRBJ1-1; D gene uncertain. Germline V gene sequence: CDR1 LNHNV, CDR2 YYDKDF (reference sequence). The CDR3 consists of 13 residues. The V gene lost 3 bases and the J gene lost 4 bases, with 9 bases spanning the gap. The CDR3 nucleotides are TGTGCCACCAGCAGTCCGGAGAGCACTGAAGCTTTCTTT. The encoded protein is CATSSPESTEAFF.

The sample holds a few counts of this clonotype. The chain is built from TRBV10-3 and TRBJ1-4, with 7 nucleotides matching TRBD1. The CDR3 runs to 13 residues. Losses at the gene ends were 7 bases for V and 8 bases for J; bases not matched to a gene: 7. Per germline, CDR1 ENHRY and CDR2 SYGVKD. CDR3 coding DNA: TGTGCCATCATAGGACAGGTCCGGGAAAAACTGTTTTTT. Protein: CAIIGQVREKLFF.

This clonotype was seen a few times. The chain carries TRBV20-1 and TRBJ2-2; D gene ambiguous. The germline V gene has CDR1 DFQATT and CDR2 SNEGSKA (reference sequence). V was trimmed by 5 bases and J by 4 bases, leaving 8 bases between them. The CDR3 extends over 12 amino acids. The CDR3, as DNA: TGCAGTGCTTCAGCCTTCACCGGGGAGCTGTTTTTT. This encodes CSASAFTGELFF.

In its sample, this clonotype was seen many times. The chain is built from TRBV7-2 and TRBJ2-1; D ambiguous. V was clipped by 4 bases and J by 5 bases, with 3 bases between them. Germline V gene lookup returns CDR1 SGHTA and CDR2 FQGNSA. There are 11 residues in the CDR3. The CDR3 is CASSYNNEQFF. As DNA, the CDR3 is TGTGCCAGCAGCTACAACAATGAGCAGTTCTTC.

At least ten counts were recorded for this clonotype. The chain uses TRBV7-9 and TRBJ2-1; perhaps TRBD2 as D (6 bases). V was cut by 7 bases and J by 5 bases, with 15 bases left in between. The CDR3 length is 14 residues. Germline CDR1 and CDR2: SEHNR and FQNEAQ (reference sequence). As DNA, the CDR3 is TGTGCCAGCATCGAAACTAGCAGGGACAATGAGCAGTTCTTC. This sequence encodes CASIETSRDNEQFF.

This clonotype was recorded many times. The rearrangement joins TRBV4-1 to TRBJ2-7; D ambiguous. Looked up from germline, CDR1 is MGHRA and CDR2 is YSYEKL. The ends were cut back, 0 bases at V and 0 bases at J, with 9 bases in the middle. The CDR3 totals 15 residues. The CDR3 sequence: CASSQDRQASYEQYF. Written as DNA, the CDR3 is TGCGCCAGCAGCCAAGACCGGCAGGCCTCCTACGAGCAGTACTTC.

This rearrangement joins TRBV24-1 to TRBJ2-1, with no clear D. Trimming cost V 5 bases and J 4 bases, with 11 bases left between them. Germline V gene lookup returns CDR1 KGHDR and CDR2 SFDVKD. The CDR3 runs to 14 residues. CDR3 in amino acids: CATSGPVQYNEQFF. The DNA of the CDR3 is TGTGCCACCAGTGGTCCGGTACAGTACAATGAGCAGTTCTTC.

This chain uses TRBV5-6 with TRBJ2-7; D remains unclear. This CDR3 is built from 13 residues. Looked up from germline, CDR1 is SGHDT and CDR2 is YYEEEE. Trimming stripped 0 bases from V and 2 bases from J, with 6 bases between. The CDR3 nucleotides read TGTGCCAGCAGCTTGGTTTCAGCCTACGAGCAGTACTTC. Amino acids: CASSLVSAYEQYF.

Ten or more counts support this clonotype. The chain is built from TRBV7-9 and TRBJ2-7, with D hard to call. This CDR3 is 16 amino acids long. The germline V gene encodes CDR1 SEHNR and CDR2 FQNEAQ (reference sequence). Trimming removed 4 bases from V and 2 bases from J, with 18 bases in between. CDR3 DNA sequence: TGTGCCAGCAGCTCGAATGACTGGGGTCGTCCCTACGAGCAGTACTTC. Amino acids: CASSSNDWGRPYEQYF.

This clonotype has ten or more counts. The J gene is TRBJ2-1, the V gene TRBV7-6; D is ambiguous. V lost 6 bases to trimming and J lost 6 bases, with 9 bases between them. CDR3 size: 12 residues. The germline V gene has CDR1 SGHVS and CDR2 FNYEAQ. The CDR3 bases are TGTGCCAGCAGGTCCCGACCCAATGAGCAGTTCTTC. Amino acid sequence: CASRSRPNEQFF.

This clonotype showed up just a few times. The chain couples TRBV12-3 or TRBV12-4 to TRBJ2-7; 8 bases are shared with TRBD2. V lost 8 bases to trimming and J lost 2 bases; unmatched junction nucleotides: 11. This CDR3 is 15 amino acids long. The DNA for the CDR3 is TGTGCCAGCCGTTGGAGCGGGAGCCCAACCTACGAGCAGTACTTC. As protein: CASRWSGSPTYEQYF.

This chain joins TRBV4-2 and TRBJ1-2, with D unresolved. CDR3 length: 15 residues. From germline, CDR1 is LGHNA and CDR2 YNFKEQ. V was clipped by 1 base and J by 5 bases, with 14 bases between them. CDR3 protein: CASSQVGSLGYGYTF. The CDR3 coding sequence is TGTGCCAGCAGCCAAGTCGGGTCTCTTGGGTATGGCTACACCTTC.

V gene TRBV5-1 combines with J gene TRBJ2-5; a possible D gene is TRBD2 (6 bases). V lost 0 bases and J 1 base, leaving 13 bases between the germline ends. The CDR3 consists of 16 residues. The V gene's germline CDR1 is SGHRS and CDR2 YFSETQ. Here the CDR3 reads CASSLAGGGAQETQYF. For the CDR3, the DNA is TGCGCCAGCAGCTTGGCCGGCGGAGGGGCCCAAGAGACCCAGTACTTC.

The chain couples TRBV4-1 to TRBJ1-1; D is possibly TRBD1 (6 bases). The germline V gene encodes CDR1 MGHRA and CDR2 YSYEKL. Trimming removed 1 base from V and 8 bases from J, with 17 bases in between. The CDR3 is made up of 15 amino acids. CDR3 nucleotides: TGCGCCAGCAGCCAAGTTGGGGCCGGGGGACAAGAAGCTTTCTTT. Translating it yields CASSQVGAGGQEAFF.

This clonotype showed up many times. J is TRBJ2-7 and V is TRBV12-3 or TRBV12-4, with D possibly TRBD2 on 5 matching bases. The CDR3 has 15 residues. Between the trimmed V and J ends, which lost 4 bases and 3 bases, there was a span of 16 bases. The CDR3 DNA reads TGTGCCAGCAGTTATTCGGGGTTCGGGCACTACGAGCAGTACTTC. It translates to CASSYSGFGHYEQYF.